This T cell receptor (beta chain) was captured in a study of T-cell memory formation after mild COVID-19. TCRdb fed the 5' RACE reads into MiXCR, producing one record per CDR3 protein. The data show around 500,000 distinct CDR3 sequences, 15% to 20% seen once. This clonotype was detected a few times. Specimen: PBMCs or a T cell subset sorted from them (not recorded which). The TCR was taken from an adult woman who had mild COVID-19 (a few samples of this study predate the infection). Cell type and time point are not known.

The CDR3 spells CATSDLSFTEAFF. CDR3 nucleotide sequence: TGTGCCACCAGTGATTTGTCCTTCACTGAAGCTTTCTTT. V and J are TRBV24-1 and TRBJ1-1, with D hard to call. V shed 0 bases and J shed 4 bases, with 5 bases lying between them. CDR3 length: 13 amino acids. CDR1 and CDR2 from the germline V gene are KGHDR and SFDVKD.